This T cell receptor beta chain was documented in a study of OX40 agonist ivuxolimab in advanced cancers. General notes on the study: The costimulatory receptor OX40 (CD134) was targeted by ivuxolimab, a fully human IgG2 agonistic monoclonal antibody. Intravenous ivuxolimab was administered to patients every 2 weeks at six dose levels: 0.01, 0.1, 0.3, 1.5, 3 and 10 mg/kg. Among the roughly 52 dose-escalation patients, some 19 had hepatocellular carcinoma, 15 melanoma, 9 renal cell carcinoma and 9 head and neck cancer. A male proportion of approximately 83% and a mean age of 60 years, ranging from about 20 to 80, were recorded for the dose-escalation cohort. Patients were allowed to have had prior anti-PD-1, anti-PD-L1 or anti-CTLA-4 therapy, and around 43% of the dose-escalation patients had been treated with checkpoint inhibitors. Three dose-escalation patients achieved partial responses, one with hepatocellular carcinoma and two with cutaneous melanoma. The point of sequencing TCRbeta in the periphery was to test whether ivuxolimab changed TCR sequence diversity and drove clonal T-cell expansion. The monotherapy dose-escalation portion (N = 52 patients) of the phase I ivuxolimab trial is reported in the paper.

For sequencing of the TCRbeta CDR3 region, genomic DNA was extracted from the sorted cells. TCRbeta CDR3 regions were sequenced using the immunoSEQ Assay. Entries here come from immuneACCESS through TCRdb and include only in-frame sequences with V and J called. Some clones fail to appear in such tables; in the studies checked, an unresolved V gene covers under half of the shortfall, and the cause of the remainder is unknown. Counted in this sample were about 64,000 clones; 87% of them appeared once. Over 2.5% of the sample is taken by the ten largest. The CDR3 starts with the cysteine, ends with the phenylalanine, and has 14 residues. CDR3 DNA is the only sequence kept; it has 42 bases, read in frame from the first base. Relative to germline, V is missing 9 bases and J is missing 1 base, with 7 bases of the junction outside any gene match. Based on the germline V gene, the CDR1 and CDR2 sequences are LGHNT and FRNRAP.

Patients with autoimmune disease history or receiving systemic immunosuppression were excluded from the trial. Peripheral blood for TCR sequencing was collected from all dose cohorts at baseline, on cycle 4 day 1, and on cycle 7 day 1. Samples were obtained from an open-label, multicenter, first-in-human phase I dose-escalation trial of ivuxolimab. Adults with locally advanced or metastatic head and neck squamous cell, hepatocellular, melanoma or renal cell carcinoma were enrolled in the trial. Before TCR sequencing, CD4+ T cells and CD8+ T cells were sorted from peripheral blood as separate populations. Broad study findings and their caveats: In the 0.1-3.0 mg/kg groups, partial responders were among the patients with the lowest normalized peripheral clonal expansion, particularly in CD8+ T cells. At doses of 0.1 to 3.0 mg/kg, clonal expansion of both CD4+ and CD8+ T cells in blood was seen between baseline and week 6. Low levels of normalized T-cell clonal expansion were also shown by some nonresponding patients. Which antigens the clonally expanded peripheral T cells were specific for was not determined. On average, CD8+ T cells showed more expanded clones than CD4+ T cells after ivuxolimab.

As regards this clone: This receptor's antigen is unknown. The sample holds no much larger clone one base away, and base qualities are not on file.

This chain is built from TRBV12-5 and TRBJ2-5, with TRBD2 matching 8 junction bases. The specimen was CD4+ or CD8+ T cells sorted from blood, collected in a trial of the OX40 agonist ivuxolimab. This sequence was found in an adult with an advanced solid tumor such as melanoma, head and neck, liver or kidney cancer. The nucleotides read TGTGCTAGGTTTTTAGCGGGATGCCAAGAGACCCAGTACTTC. It specifies CARFLAGCQETQYF.